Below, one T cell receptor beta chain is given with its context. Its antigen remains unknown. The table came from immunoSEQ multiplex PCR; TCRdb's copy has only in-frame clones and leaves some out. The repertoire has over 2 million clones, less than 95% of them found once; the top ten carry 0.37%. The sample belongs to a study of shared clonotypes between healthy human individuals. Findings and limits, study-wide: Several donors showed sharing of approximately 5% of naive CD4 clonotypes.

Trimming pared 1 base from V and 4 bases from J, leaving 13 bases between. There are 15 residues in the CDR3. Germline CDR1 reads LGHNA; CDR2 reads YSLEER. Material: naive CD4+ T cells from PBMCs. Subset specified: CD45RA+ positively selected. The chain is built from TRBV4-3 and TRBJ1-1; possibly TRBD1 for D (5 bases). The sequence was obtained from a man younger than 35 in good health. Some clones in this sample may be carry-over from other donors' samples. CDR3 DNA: TGCGCCAGCAGCCAAGGGGGCCGTCTGGGCACTGAAGCTTTCTTT. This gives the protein CASSQGGRLGTEAFF.